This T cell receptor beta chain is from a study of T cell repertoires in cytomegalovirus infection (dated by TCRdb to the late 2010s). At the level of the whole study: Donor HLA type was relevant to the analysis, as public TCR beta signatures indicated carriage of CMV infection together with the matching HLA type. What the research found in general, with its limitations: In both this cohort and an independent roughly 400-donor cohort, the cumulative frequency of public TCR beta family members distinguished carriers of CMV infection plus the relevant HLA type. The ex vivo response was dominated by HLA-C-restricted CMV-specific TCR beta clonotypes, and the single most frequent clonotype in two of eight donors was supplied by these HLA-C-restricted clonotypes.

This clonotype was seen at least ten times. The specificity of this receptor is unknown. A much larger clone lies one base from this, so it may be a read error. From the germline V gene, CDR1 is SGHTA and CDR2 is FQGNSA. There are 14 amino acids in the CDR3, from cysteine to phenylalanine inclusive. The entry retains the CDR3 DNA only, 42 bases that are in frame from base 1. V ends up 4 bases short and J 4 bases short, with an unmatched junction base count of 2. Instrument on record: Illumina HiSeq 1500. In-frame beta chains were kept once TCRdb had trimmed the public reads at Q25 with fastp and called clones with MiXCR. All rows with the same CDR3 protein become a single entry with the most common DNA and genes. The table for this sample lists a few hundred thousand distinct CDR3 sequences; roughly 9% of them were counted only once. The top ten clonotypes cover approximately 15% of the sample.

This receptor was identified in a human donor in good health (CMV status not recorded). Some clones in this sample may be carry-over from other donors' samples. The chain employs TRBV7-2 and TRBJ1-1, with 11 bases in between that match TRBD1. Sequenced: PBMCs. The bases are TGTGCCAGCAGCTGGGACAGGGGGGTCACTGAAGCTTTCTTT. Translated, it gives CASSWDRGVTEAFF.